Sequencing of this TCR beta chain was carried out in a study of siplizumab effects on memory and regulatory T cells (dated by TCRdb to the late 2010s). About the investigation overall: The study examined how the anti-CD2 antibody siplizumab affects alloreactive T-cell subsets in allogeneic mixed lymphocyte reactions built from human PBMCs. General study outcomes and caveats: Among mappable alloreactive CD4+ clones, an average Treg-derived fraction of around 71% was observed with siplizumab, compared with 25% to 30% in control reactions. Compared with memory T cells, unstimulated naive T cells appeared more diverse, and naive cells seemed to make a substantial contribution to the alloresponse. Siplizumab significantly lowered the cumulative frequency of alloreactive sequences that could be traced to unstimulated CD4+ memory T cells. No functional confirmation was obtained for the suppressive function of proliferating Tregs from siplizumab cultures. Sequences below about 10^-5 frequency were poorly captured, so only a minor fraction of alloreactive clones could be mapped to unstimulated subsets. For roughly 80-97% of proliferating CD4+ or CD8+ clones, no naive or memory phenotype could be assigned.

The cysteine opens and the phenylalanine closes a CDR3 of 14 amino acids. Only the CDR3 DNA is retained, 42 bases long and in frame from the first base. In the germline V gene, CDR1 corresponds to SGHNT and CDR2 to YENEEA. Relative to germline, V is 3 bases shorter and J is 1 base shorter, with 6 bases between their ends. This clone was recorded once. The antigen it recognizes is unknown. The record has no base qualities; no much larger clone is one base away. Libraries were built with the immunoSEQ multiplex PCR assay. Each sample had some 96,000 TCR templates assayed by the deep sequencing platform. Genomic DNA extracted from sorted T cells was used for TCRbeta CDR3 sequencing. Per the authors' processing: The R programming language was used for clonal analysis of TCRbeta CDR3 data. Unstimulated samples were compared with post-reaction CFSE-low samples to define alloreactive CD4+ and CD8+ clones. Regulatory or non-regulatory origin was assigned to alloreactive CD4+ clones by matching of sequences to sorted unstimulated Treg and non-Treg repertoires. Entries here come from immuneACCESS through TCRdb and include only in-frame sequences with V and J called. Some clones fail to appear in such tables; in the studies checked, an unresolved V gene covers under half of the shortfall, and the cause of the remainder is unknown. V and J calls and clone size are copied from that table; D and trimming were computed from the DNA. This sample gives around 100,000 clones in total; about 90% of them show up just once. The ten largest clones represent about 0.7% of the sample.

Sorted unstimulated T cells and proliferating T cells recovered from mixed lymphocyte reactions underwent TCRbeta CDR3 sequencing. Fresh whole blood from nine to eleven HLA-typed healthy donors was used to isolate PBMCs. To map where alloreactive clones came from, unstimulated CD4+ regulatory T cells were FACS-sorted. The sequenced material came from Tregs sorted from blood. The clonotype was recovered from a human donor in good health. The chain is encoded by TRBV11-3 joined to TRBJ2-2; there is no confident call for the D gene. CDR3 reads: CASSFSGNTGELFF. The bases are TGTGCCAGCAGCTTTTCCGGGAACACCGGGGAGCTGTTTTTT.